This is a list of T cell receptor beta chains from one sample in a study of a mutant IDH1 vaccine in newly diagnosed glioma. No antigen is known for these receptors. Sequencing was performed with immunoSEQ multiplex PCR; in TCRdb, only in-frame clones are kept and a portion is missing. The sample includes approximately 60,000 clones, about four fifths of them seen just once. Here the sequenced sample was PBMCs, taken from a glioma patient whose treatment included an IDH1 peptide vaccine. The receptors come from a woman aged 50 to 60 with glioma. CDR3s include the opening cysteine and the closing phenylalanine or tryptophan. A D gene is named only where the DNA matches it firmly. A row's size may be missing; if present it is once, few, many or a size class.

CASTLDEYGYTF TGTGCCAGCACCTTAGACGAATATGGCTACACCTTC TRBV7-2 12 . TRBJ1-2 .
CAGCRRREEPEGYTF TGTGCTGGTTGTAGGAGGCGGGAGGAACCTGAGGGCTACACCTTC TRBV12-5 15 . TRBJ1-2 .
CASSLGTSDSAQYF TGCGCCAGCAGTCTTGGGACTAGCGACTCAGCGCAGTATTTT TRBV10-2 14 TRBD2 TRBJ2-3 .
CAWSNRQEQYF TGTGCCTGGAGTAACCGACAGGAGCAGTACTTC TRBV30 11 . TRBJ2-7 .
CASSVAVGPETQYF TGTGCCAGCAGCGTAGCTGTGGGGCCAGAGACCCAGTACTTC TRBV9 14 . TRBJ2-5 once
CATSRESTVGYTF TGTGCCACCAGCAGAGAGTCCACAGTTGGCTACACCTTC TRBV15 13 . TRBJ1-2 once
CASSFDADRGTEAFF TGCGCCAGCAGCTTCGACGCGGACAGGGGGACTGAAGCTTTCTTT TRBV5-1 15 TRBD1 TRBJ1-1 .
CASSPGLAGGPEETQYF TGTGCCAGCAGCCCGGGACTAGCGGGGGGGCCAGAGGAGACCCAGTACTTC TRBV5-4 17 TRBD2 TRBJ2-5 .
CASSLEQGVFTDTQYF TGCGCCAGCAGCTTGGAACAGGGGGTTTTCACAGATACGCAGTATTTT TRBV5-1 16 TRBD1 TRBJ2-3 .
CASSHWDRGPTFF TGTGCCAGCAGCCACTGGGACAGGGGGCCAACTTTCTTT TRBV14 13 TRBD1 TRBJ1-1 .
CASSAGSRGYTF TGTGCCAGTTCAGCAGGCTCCAGGGGCTACACCTTC TRBV19 12 . TRBJ1-2 few
CASSRQGTEQYF TGTGCCAGTAGTAGACAGGGGACAGAGCAGTACTTC TRBV19 12 TRBD1 TRBJ2-7 .
CASSAGTMNEKLFF TGTGCCAGCAGCGCCGGGACGATGAATGAAAAACTGTTTTTT TRBV9 14 . TRBJ1-4 .
CASSPRGGPTFYEQYF TGTGCCAGCAGTCCACGTGGGGGGCCCACCTTTTACGAGCAGTACTTC TRBV27 16 . TRBJ2-7 .
CASSSRGASNQPQHF TGTGCCAGCAGCTCCCGGGGCGCGAGCAATCAGCCCCAGCATTTT TRBV7-2 15 . TRBJ1-5 .
CASSGPNYEQYF TGTGCCAGCAGTGGTCCTAACTACGAGCAGTACTTC TRBV6-5 12 . TRBJ2-7 .
CASTRGAANEKLFF TGTGCCAGCACCCGGGGAGCCGCTAATGAAAAACTGTTTTTT TRBV9 14 . TRBJ1-4 .
CASSIGREGVGWTGELFF TGTGCCAGTAGTATAGGTCGGGAGGGGGTAGGATGGACCGGGGAGCTGTTTTTT TRBV19 18 TRBD2 TRBJ2-2 .
CATSEYRAPNQPQHF TGTGCCACCTCGGAGTACAGGGCCCCCAATCAGCCCCAGCATTTT TRBV15 15 . TRBJ1-5 .
CAISSGPRKTYEQYF TGTGCCATCAGTTCCGGACCCAGGAAAACCTACGAGCAGTACTTC TRBV10-3 15 . TRBJ2-7 few
CASSQQPGTGDGYTF TGCGCCAGCAGCCAACAGCCCGGGACAGGGGATGGCTACACCTTC TRBV4-1 15 TRBD1 TRBJ1-2 .
CASSLDIVQGRGGYTF TGTGCCAGCAGCTTGGACATTGTCCAGGGGAGGGGTGGCTACACCTTC TRBV5-8 16 . TRBJ1-2 .
CASSLQGGPYEQYF TGTGCCAGCAGCCTCCAGGGAGGCCCCTACGAGCAGTACTTC TRBV7-8 14 . TRBJ2-7 .
CASSSTGVGRTGELFF TGCGCCAGCAGCTCCACAGGGGTTGGGAGGACCGGGGAGCTGTTTTTT TRBV5-1 16 . TRBJ2-2 .
CASSLEAGGGGYTF TGCGCCAGCAGCTTGGAGGCAGGGGGCGGTGGCTACACCTTC TRBV5-1 14 TRBD1 TRBJ1-2 .
CASSLDGGEVGRRGYTF TGTGCCAGCAGCTTAGACGGAGGAGAGGTCGGTCGGCGGGGCTACACCTTC TRBV7-2 17 . TRBJ1-2 .
CASRTGGESGELFF TGTGCCAGCAGGACAGGGGGCGAGAGCGGGGAGCTGTTTTTT TRBV11-2 14 TRBD1 TRBJ2-2 .